This record looks at one T cell receptor (beta chain) sequence and its context. This clone was seen more than once but under ten times. Its antigen specificity is not known. Within one base of it there is no much larger clone, and no base qualities were kept. These data originate in a study of T cells in localized non-small cell lung cancer (dated by TCRdb to 2018 to 2020). Study-level background: The study examined T cell repertoires in a few hundred patients with early-stage NSCLC and compared tumors with uninvolved tumor-adjacent lungs. A mean age of roughly 64 years was recorded for the NSCLC patients, of whom 120 to 150 were male and over 100 were female. The cohort comprised 236 treatment-naïve NSCLC patients with resected, localized lung tumors. Overall study results and their limits: Of the top 100 tumor clones, a median of roughly 57 were detected in paired uninvolved adjacent lung; approximately 28 were also among that lung's top 100. Longer overall survival was associated with higher T cell density in blood, whereas shorter survival was associated with higher clonality in adjacent lung. Because the study design was exploratory, TCR variables were selected using unadjusted p-values without false-discovery rate correction. Because multi-region tumor sequencing was not performed, intratumor heterogeneity could not be ruled out. Uninvolved tumor-adjacent lung showed the highest T cell clonality, higher than tumor, which suggests more focused antigenic responses in the adjacent lung.

TCR beta CDR3 regions were sequenced from DNA using the immunoSEQ Assay. In the paper's pipeline: To compute T cell density, TCR beta template counts were normalized to usable DNA, which was estimated by amplifying housekeeping genes. Richness was estimated with the preseqR package, extrapolating to 400,000 templates for PBMC samples and 120,000 templates for tissue samples. Clonality was taken to be one minus Pielou's evenness. To identify tissue-enriched TCRs, differential abundance testing was run on productive amino-acid clonotypes with a minimum total count of 5 and an alpha of 0.1. The Jaccard Index and the Morisita Overlap Index were used to measure how much the repertoires overlapped between compartments. GLIPH grouped TCR beta CDR3s together with public tetramer-defined viral CDR3s, and a viral motif had to include at least three viral sequences and show V-gene enrichment. TCRdb retrieved this table from immuneACCESS and kept in-frame rearrangements only. Not all clones are present; in checked studies, unresolved V genes account for under half, and no reason is known for the remainder. V and J calls and clone size are given by that table; D and trimming were obtained from the DNA. Within this sample are approximately 3,000 clones, with 15% to 20% of them counted one time only. The leading ten clones occupy approximately 5% of the sample.

Trimming takes 6 bases from V and 7 bases from J, and the germline ends sit 12 bases apart. The CDR3 measures 13 amino acids from cysteine to phenylalanine. Only the CDR3 portion is preserved as DNA: 39 bases, with reading frame beginning at the first base. At diagnosis, peripheral blood, uninvolved tumor-adjacent lung and tumor were collected and stored as a combination of fresh-frozen and FFPE material. The sequence derives from a female donor aged 60 or older with stage II lung adenocarcinoma. The rearranged chain carries TRBV23-1 and TRBJ1-4, and perhaps TRBD1 as D gene, on 6 matching bases. TRBV23-1 carries the ORF label, with uncertain function. The sequencing used lung tumor tissue, collected before any cancer treatment. The sequenced DNA: TGCGCCAGCAGCTTGGGGGGCTCTGAAAAACTGTTTTTT. Translation gives CASSLGGSEKLFF.